This T cell receptor beta chain comes out of a study of blood T cell repertoires in COVID-19. Across the study: Acute-phase and convalescent COVID-19 samples originated in the United States, Italy and Spain. PBMCs, B-cell-depleted T cells, or T cells provided the cDNA or gDNA that made up the material.

In the original processing: By means of reference gene primer amplification, nucleated cell counts were estimated. Sequencing used immunoSEQ multiplex PCR; TCRdb keeps in-frame clones, though not all of them. V and J calls and clone size are copied from that table; D and trimming were computed from the DNA. The repertoire has fewer than 400,000 clones, 85% to 90% of them found once; the top ten carry under 3.5%. During active infection, Seattle patients enrolled and were then monitored through disease. This CDR3 is 13 amino acids long. Germline loops: CDR1 SGDLS, CDR2 YYNGEE. Trimming pared 4 bases from V and 4 bases from J, leaving 12 bases between.

The gene calls are TRBV9 and TRBJ2-7; a possible D gene is TRBD2 (5 bases). This TCR came from a woman in her twenties or thirties with COVID-19, enrolled during active disease. The sample comprised peripheral blood. The CDR3 region is CASSPTPGYEQYF. DNA of the CDR3: TGTGCCAGCAGCCCCACCCCGGGGTACGAGCAGTACTTC.